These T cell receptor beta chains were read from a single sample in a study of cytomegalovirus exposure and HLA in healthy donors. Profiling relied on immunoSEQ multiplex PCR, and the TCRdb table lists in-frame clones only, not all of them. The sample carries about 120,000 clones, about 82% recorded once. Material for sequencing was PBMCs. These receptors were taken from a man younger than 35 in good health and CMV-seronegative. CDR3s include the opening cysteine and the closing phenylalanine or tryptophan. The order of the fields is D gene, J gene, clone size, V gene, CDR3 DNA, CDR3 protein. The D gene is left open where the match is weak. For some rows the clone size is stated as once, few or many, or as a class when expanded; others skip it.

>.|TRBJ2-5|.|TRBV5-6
TGTGCCAGCTCCGGTGAACTAGTTTACCAAGAGACCCAGTACTTC
CASSGELVYQETQYF
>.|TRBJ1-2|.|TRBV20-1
TGCAGTGCTAGGACCAGGTATGGCTACACCTTC
CSARTRYGYTF
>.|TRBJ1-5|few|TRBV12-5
TGTGCTAGTGGTTTCCTGGGGAGTCATCAGCCCCAGCATTTT
CASGFLGSHQPQHF
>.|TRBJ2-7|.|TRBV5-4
TGTGCCAGCGGATCCAGAGACAGCTACGAGCAGTACTTC
CASGSRDSYEQYF
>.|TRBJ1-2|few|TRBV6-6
TGTGCCAGCAGACGTACCGGGGGGGTTGGCTACACCTTC
CASRRTGGVGYTF
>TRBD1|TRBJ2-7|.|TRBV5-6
TGTGCCAGCAGCTTGGGGACAGGGGTAGGCTACGAGCAGTACTTC
CASSLGTGVGYEQYF
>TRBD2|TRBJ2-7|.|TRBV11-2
TGTGCCAGCAGCAGCGGGGGGGGAGGCAATTTCTACGAGCAGTACTTC
CASSSGGGGNFYEQYF
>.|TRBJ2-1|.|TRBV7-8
TGTGCCAGCAGCTTACGGTCCAATGAGCAGTTCTTC
CASSLRSNEQFF
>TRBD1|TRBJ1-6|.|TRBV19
TGTGCCAGTAGTATAGCCACCGGGACAGGGTCCCTGTCAAATTCACCCCTCCACTTT
CASSIATGTGSLSNSPLHF
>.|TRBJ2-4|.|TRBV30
TGTGCCTGGAGCGGACACTTAGCCAAAAACATTCAGTACTTC
CAWSGHLAKNIQYF
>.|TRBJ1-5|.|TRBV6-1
TGTGCCAGCCACGCGTCGGCGGATCAGCCCCAGCATTTT
CASHASADQPQHF
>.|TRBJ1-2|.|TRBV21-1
TGTGCCAGCAGCACCGGGACAGGGGGCGGCTACACCTTC
CASSTGTGGGYTF
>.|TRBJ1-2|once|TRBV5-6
TGTGCCAGCAGATCCACAGGCCACTATGGCTACACCTTC
CASRSTGHYGYTF
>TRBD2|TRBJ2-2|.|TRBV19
TGTGCCAGTAGTAGGACTAGCGGGGGGATGAACACCGGGGAGCTGTTTTTT
CASSRTSGGMNTGELFF
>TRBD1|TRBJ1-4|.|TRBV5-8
TGTGCCAGCAGCTCGGGACAGGGAATAAAAAATGAAAAACTGTTTTTT
CASSSGQGIKNEKLFF
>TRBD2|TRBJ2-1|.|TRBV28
TGTGCCAGCAGGGTAGCGGGAGGGCCCTACAATGAGCAGTTCTTC
CASRVAGGPYNEQFF
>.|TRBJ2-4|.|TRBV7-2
TGTGCCAGCAGCAGAACAGGGTTTGAAGTTCAGTACTTC
CASSRTGFEVQYF
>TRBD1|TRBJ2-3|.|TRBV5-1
TGCGCCAGCAGCTTTGACAGGGGGCTAACGGGCACAGATACGCAGTATTTT
CASSFDRGLTGTDTQYF
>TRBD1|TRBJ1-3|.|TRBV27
TGTGCCAGCAGGACAGGGGGCCCTGGAAACACCATATATTTT
CASRTGGPGNTIYF
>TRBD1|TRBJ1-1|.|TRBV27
TGTGCCAGCAGTAGCCTCACCGGGACAGGGGCCAACACTGAAGCTTTCTTT
CASSSLTGTGANTEAFF
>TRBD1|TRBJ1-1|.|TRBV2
TGTGCCAGCAGTACTCGGACAGGGGCCGCTGAAGCTTTCTTT
CASSTRTGAAEAFF
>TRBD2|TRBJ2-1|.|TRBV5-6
TGTGCCAGCAGCTTAAAGGGACTAGCTGATAACAATGAGCAGTTCTTC
CASSLKGLADNNEQFF
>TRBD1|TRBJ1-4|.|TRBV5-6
TGTGCCAGCAGCTACTACAGGGGCGTGGATGAAAAACTGTTTTTT
CASSYYRGVDEKLFF
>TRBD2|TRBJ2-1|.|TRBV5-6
TGTGCCAGCAGCTTGTTGGGTAGCGGGAAGAGCGATGAGCAGTTCTTC
CASSLLGSGKSDEQFF
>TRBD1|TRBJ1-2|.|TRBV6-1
TGTGCCAGCAGTGGACGACAGGGGGCATTTTATGGCTACACCTTC
CASSGRQGAFYGYTF
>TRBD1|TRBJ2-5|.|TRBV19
TGTGCCAGTAGTATCAGGGGACAGGGGGCGGCCGGGGAGACCCAGTACTTC
CASSIRGQGAAGETQYF
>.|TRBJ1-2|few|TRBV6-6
TGTGCCAGCAGACCTACAGGAACCCCTGGCTACACCTTC
CASRPTGTPGYTF
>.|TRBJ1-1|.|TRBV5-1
TGCGCCAGCAGCTTAAAGGCGGACACTGAAGCTTTCTTT
CASSLKADTEAFF
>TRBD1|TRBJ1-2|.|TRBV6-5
TGTGCCAGCAGTATGGGACAGGGCTCCTATGGCTACACCTTC
CASSMGQGSYGYTF
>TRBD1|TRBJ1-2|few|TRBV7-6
TGTGCCAGCAGCTCCAACAGGGGGCCTAACTATGGCTACACCTTC
CASSSNRGPNYGYTF
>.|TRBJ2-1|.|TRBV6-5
TGTGCCAGCCATAGGGGTGACTCCTACAATGAGCAGTTCTTC
CASHRGDSYNEQFF
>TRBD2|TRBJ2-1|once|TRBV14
TGTGCCAGCAGCCCCCTTAGCGGGAGGGCAAGTGAGCAGTTCTTC
CASSPLSGRASEQFF
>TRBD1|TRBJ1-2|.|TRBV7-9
TGTGCCAGCAGCTTACTCCGGGACAGAGTTGGCTACACCTTC
CASSLLRDRVGYTF
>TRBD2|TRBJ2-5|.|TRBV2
TGTGCCAGCAGCCCTGTGGCGGGGGTCCGGGAGACCCAGTACTTC
CASSPVAGVRETQYF
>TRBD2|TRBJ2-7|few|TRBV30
TGTGCCTGGGCAAGAGCGGGAGCCCTCGTGTCCTACGAGCAGTACTTC
CAWARAGALVSYEQYF
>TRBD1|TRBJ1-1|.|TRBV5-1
TGCGCCAGCAGCGATGGAGGGACAGGGGGCATGGGGACTGAAGCTTTCTTT
CASSDGGTGGMGTEAFF
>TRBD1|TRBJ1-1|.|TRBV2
TGTGCCAGCTCCGGGACAGGGCGGACTGAAGCTTTCTTT
CASSGTGRTEAFF
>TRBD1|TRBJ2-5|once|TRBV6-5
TGTGCCAGCAGCTCCGAGACAGGGATCGGGCAGACCCAGTACTTC
CASSSETGIGQTQYF
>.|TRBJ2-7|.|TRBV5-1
TGCGCCAGCAGATTCGAGCCCGGGGATGGTTACGAGCAGTACTTC
CASRFEPGDGYEQYF
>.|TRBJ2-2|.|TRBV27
TGTGCCAGCAGTTTAAGGGACACATACACCGGGGAGCTGTTTTTT
CASSLRDTYTGELFF
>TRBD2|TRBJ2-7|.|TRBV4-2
TGTGCCAGCAGCCAAACACCGGGACTAGACTTACGCGAGCAGTACTTC
CASSQTPGLDLREQYF